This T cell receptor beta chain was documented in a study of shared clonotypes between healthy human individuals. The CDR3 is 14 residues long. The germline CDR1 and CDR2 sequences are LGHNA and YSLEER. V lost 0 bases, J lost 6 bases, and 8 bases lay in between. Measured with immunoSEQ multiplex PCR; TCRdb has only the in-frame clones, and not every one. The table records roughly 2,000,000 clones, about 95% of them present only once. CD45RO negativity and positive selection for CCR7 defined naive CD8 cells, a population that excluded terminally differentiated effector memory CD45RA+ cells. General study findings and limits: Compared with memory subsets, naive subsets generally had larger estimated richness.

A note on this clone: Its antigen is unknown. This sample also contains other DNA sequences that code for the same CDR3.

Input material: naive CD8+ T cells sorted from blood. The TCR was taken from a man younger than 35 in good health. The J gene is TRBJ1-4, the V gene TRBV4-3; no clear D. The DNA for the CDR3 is TGCGCCAGCAGCCAAGATCCAGCGGATGAAAAACTGTTTTTT. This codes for CASSQDPADEKLFF.